This T cell receptor beta chain appears in the sequencing data of a study of blood T cell repertoires in COVID-19. Assignments of participants to cohorts depended upon their own reported clinical history. Profiled with immunoSEQ multiplex PCR; TCRdb holds only in-frame clones, not every one. The data show around 190,000 clones, roughly 86% seen once. The CDR3 has 13 residues. V was shortened by 5 bases and J by 4 bases, with 11 bases between the two germline ends. Germline lookup yields CDR1 SEHNR and CDR2 FQNEAQ (reference sequence). Source material: PBMCs or T cells enriched from blood (not recorded which). This sequence originates from a man in his forties with acute COVID-19. The V and J genes are TRBV7-9 and TRBJ1-2, with TRBD1 as a possible D gene (5 bases). The CDR3 region is CASSAGGIYGYTF. CDR3 DNA: TGTGCCAGCAGCGCGGGGGGTATCTATGGCTACACCTTC.